The sequence of this TCR beta chain was determined in a study of Graves' ophthalmopathy and Graves' hyperthyroidism. This clonotype occurred a few times. RNA served as the template for amplifying TCR beta CDR3 regions. Second-round multiplex PCR came after first-round RT-PCR with HTBI primers. MiXCR was run by TCRdb on the multiplex PCR reads, yielding one entry per CDR3 protein. The repertoire holds around 400,000 distinct CDR3 sequences, with approximately 20% as singletons. The germline CDR1 and CDR2 sequences are WSHSY and SAAADI. This CDR3 is built from 16 residues. V lost 3 bases and J 0 bases, leaving 9 bases between the germline ends.

The sequence came from a woman between 18 and 29 years old with Graves' ophthalmopathy. The sample consisted of peripheral blood. J is TRBJ1-6 and V is TRBV10-2; D is unresolved. CDR3 in amino acids: CASSEKESSYNSPLHF. Here the CDR3 DNA reads TGCGCCAGCAGTGAAAAGGAGAGCTCCTATAATTCACCCCTCCACTTT.